This T cell receptor beta chain was found in a study of blood T cell repertoires in COVID-19. About the study: Sample material is recorded as cDNA or gDNA derived from T cells, B-cell-depleted T cells, or PBMCs.

Per the original methods: The authors estimated nucleated cell counts from reference gene primer amplification. TCRdb's table, derived via immunoSEQ multiplex PCR, lists solely in-frame clones and lacks some. V and J calls and clone size are as listed in that table; D and trimming were resolved from the DNA. The data contain 50,000 or so clones, approximately 80% of them singletons. Germline CDR1 and CDR2: SGDLS and YYNGEE. This CDR3 region has 14 residues. Trimming shortened V by 0 bases and J by 0 bases, and 7 bases separated the two germline ends. This clonotype was sampled from a human donor with active or convalescent COVID-19. The donor label of this sample is uncertain. Input material: peripheral blood. This chain joins TRBV9 and TRBJ2-7; D gene ambiguous. Written as DNA, the CDR3 is TGTGCCAGCAGCGTAGATGAGAGCTCCTACGAGCAGTACTTC. This encodes CASSVDESSYEQYF.